These 27 T cell receptor beta chains were all obtained from the same sample, sequenced in a study of beta chain features in type 1 diabetes. Study findings and constraints: Within each of all four CD4+ subsets, Type 1 diabetes patients had TCRB CDR3s that were moderately but significantly shorter.

No antigen has been assigned to these receptors. The entirety of the isolated RNA underwent reverse transcription, so expressed TCRB transcripts were sequenced. Measured with immunoSEQ multiplex PCR; TCRdb has only the in-frame clones, and not every one. The sample includes approximately 170,000 clones, around 7.8% of them seen just once. Sequencing was performed on central memory CD4+ T cells from blood. The receptors stem from a woman between 35 and 50 years old with type 1 diabetes.

V is TRBV6-6 and J is TRBJ1-2; D is unresolved. This CDR3 comprises 14 residues. The V end lost 6 bases, the J end lost 6 bases, and 17 bases lay between the germline ends. CDR1 and CDR2 (germline): MNHNY, SVGAGI (reference sequence). CDR3 residues: CASSPVGIGHGYTF. The CDR3 nucleotides read TGTGCCAGCAGCCCTGTGGGTATTGGGCATGGCTACACCTTC.

In its sample, this clone was seen a few times. The chain joins TRBV5-4 to TRBJ2-2, with 8 bases aligning to TRBD1. The germline CDR1 and CDR2 sequences are SGHNT and YYREEE (reference sequence). V shed 2 bases and J 4 bases; nucleotides not matched to a gene: 7. The CDR3 extends over 16 amino acids. CDR3 nucleotides: TGTGCCAGCAGCTTTCGGACAGGGACGGGCACCGGGGAGCTGTTTTTT. It codes for CASSFRTGTGTGELFF.

This clone was recorded a few times. The rearrangement joins TRBV11-2 to TRBJ2-3, with 8 bases that match TRBD2. The junction had 13 bases not matched to a gene; V was cut back by 5 bases and J by 6 bases. Germline lookup yields CDR1 SGHAT and CDR2 FQNNGV. The CDR3 covers 16 residues. CDR3 in amino acids: CASSDGSGAPGDTQYF. CDR3 DNA sequence: TGTGCCAGCAGCGACGGTAGCGGGGCCCCGGGGGATACGCAGTATTTT. Together with reference TRBV11-2 and TRBJ2-3, the CDR3 gives the full variable domain: EAGVAQSPRYKIIEKRQSVAFWCNPISGHATLYWYQQILGQGPKLLIQFQNNGVVDDSQLPKDRFSAERLKGVDSTLKIQPAKLEDSAVYLCASSDGSGAPGDTQYFGPGTRLTVL.

The chain links TRBV28 to TRBJ2-3; TRBD1 aligns across 9 bases. Per the germline V gene, CDR1 is MDHEN and CDR2 is SYDVKM. V shed 1 base and J 1 base; nucleotides not matched to a gene: 12. This CDR3 comprises 19 residues. The CDR3 here is CASSLSGTGQAGRTDTQYF. DNA of the CDR3: TGTGCCAGCAGTTTATCGGGGACAGGGCAAGCGGGGCGCACAGATACGCAGTATTTT.

This clone was detected a few times. The chain uses TRBV6-5 and TRBJ1-2; no clear D gene. The CDR3 sequence is 14 residues long. Germline CDR1 is MNHEY and CDR2 is SVGAGI. Trimming stripped 2 bases from V and 3 bases from J, with 10 bases between. The DNA of the CDR3 is TGTGCCAGCAGTTACCCCGGTCGGGACTATGGCTACACCTTC. Translated: CASSYPGRDYGYTF.

In its sample, this clone was seen a few times. This chain links TRBV9 with TRBJ2-7, with D unresolved. Per the germline V gene, CDR1 is SGDLS and CDR2 is YYNGEE. CDR3 size: 14 residues. V gave up 1 base and J gave up 4 bases, with 12 bases separating them. The CDR3 region is CASSVSHSTYEQYF. As DNA, the CDR3 is TGTGCCAGCAGCGTAAGCCACAGTACATACGAGCAGTACTTC.

In this sample, this clone turned up a few times. The gene calls are TRBV7-9 and TRBJ2-7, with D tentatively TRBD2 (6 bases). Deletions cut 5 bases from V and 4 bases from J, with 15 bases between. This CDR3 is 14 amino acids long. The germline V gene has CDR1 SEHNR and CDR2 FQNEAQ (reference sequence). CDR3 sequence: CASSGAGNDYEQYF. In nucleotides, the CDR3 is TGTGCCAGCAGCGGCGCGGGGAACGATTACGAGCAGTACTTC.

This clone was detected a few times. V is TRBV30 and J is TRBJ2-5, with no clear D. The V end lost 1 base, the J end lost 2 bases, and 8 bases lay between the germline ends. The CDR3 contains 13 residues. Germline V lookup: CDR1 GTSNPN, CDR2 SVGIG (reference sequence). DNA for the CDR3: TGTGCCTGGAGTGGAGGAGCTCAAGAGACCCAGTACTTC. Its translation: CAWSGGAQETQYF.

V is TRBV2 and J is TRBJ1-5, with 10 bases that match TRBD1. This CDR3 has 14 amino acids. Germline CDR1 SNHLY, CDR2 FYNNEI. V was pared by 6 bases and J by 5 bases, with 4 bases of the junction left unmatched. CDR3 region: CASSPGTGDQPQHF. CDR3 bases: TGTGCCAGCAGCCCCGGGACAGGGGATCAGCCCCAGCATTTT. The whole variable domain, filled in from reference TRBV2 and TRBJ1-5, reads EPEVTQTPSHQVTQMGQEVILRCVPISNHLYFYWYRQILGQKVEFLVSFYNNEISEKSEIFDDQFSVERPDGSNFTLKIRSTKLEDSAMYFCASSPGTGDQPQHFGDGTRLSIL.

The chain employs TRBV25-1 and TRBJ1-2; D not resolved. The V and J ends lost 0 bases and 2 bases respectively, with 7 bases between them. CDR3 size: 14 residues. Germline assignment: CDR1 MGHDK and CDR2 SYGVNS. CDR3 nucleotides: TGTGCCAGCAGTGAATATGGCGGGAACTATGGCTACACCTTC. Translating it yields CASSEYGGNYGYTF.

In this sample, this clone turned up a few times. The rearrangement joins TRBV19 to TRBJ2-7; 11 nucleotides align to TRBD1. The CDR3 has 16 residues. The germline V gene has CDR1 LNHDA and CDR2 SQIVND (reference sequence). Unmatched junction bases numbered 10, after V lost 5 bases and J lost 4 bases. The CDR3 nucleotides are TGTGCCAGTAGTGTCACCGGGACAGGGGGTGTTTACGAGCAGTACTTC. Protein sequence: CASSVTGTGGVYEQYF.

This sequence joins TRBV5-6 and TRBJ2-3; 10 nucleotides agree with TRBD2. The V gene's germline CDR1 is SGHDT and CDR2 YYEEEE. V shed 2 bases, J shed 1 base, and the junction held 7 bases outside the gene matches. The CDR3 has 17 residues. CDR3 nucleotides: TGTGCCAGCAGCTTAGCGGGGGGGGCCTCTGGCACAGATACGCAGTATTTT. Translated: CASSLAGGASGTDTQYF.

This clone has more than one count but fewer than ten. The rearrangement joins TRBV27 to TRBJ2-2, with 9 bases matching TRBD2. CDR3 size: 16 residues. CDR1 and CDR2 from the germline V gene are MNHEY and SMNVEV (reference sequence). J was trimmed by 0 bases and V by 7 bases; bases with no gene match: 6. In DNA form, the CDR3 reads TGTGCCAGCAAAGCCCGGACTAGCGCGAACACCGGGGAGCTGTTTTTT. Its protein is CASKARTSANTGELFF.

There are a few counts of this clone. The chain recombines TRBV7-6 with TRBJ2-3, with D possibly TRBD2 on 6 matching bases. V was pared by 9 bases and J by 8 bases, with 18 bases between. The CDR3 contains 13 residues. Germline CDR1 is SGHVS and CDR2 is FNYEAQ. DNA for the CDR3: TGTGCCAGTCAGAGAGAGAGGGGAGGTACGCAGTATTTT. Amino acid sequence: CASQRERGGTQYF.

This clone was seen only a few times. The chain links TRBV18 to TRBJ2-7; D is perhaps TRBD1 (5 bases). Trimming removed 8 bases at V and 2 bases at J, with 13 bases between. The CDR3 consists of 13 residues. Per germline, CDR1 KGHSH and CDR2 LQKENI. The CDR3 DNA reads TGTGCCAGCGCCACAGGTGCCGCCTACGAGCAGTACTTC. This sequence encodes CASATGAAYEQYF.

This chain joins TRBV30 and TRBJ1-1, with 12 bases aligning to TRBD1. The CDR3 contains 15 residues. The junction had 9 bases not matched to a gene; V was cut back by 3 bases and J by 7 bases. The germline V gene encodes CDR1 GTSNPN and CDR2 SVGIG (reference sequence). CDR3 loop: CAWRRDRGHPGEAFF. CDR3 nucleotide sequence: TGTGCCTGGAGACGGGACAGGGGGCATCCAGGTGAAGCTTTCTTT.

The chain employs TRBV2 and TRBJ1-5; 7 bases are a match to TRBD1. The trim removed 2 bases at V and 7 bases at J, leaving 8 bases unmatched. Germline V gene lookup returns CDR1 SNHLY and CDR2 FYNNEI. The CDR3 runs 15 residues. CDR3 protein: CASSERQGHYQPQHF. In DNA form, the CDR3 reads TGTGCCAGCAGTGAAAGACAGGGTCACTACCAGCCCCAGCATTTT.

This clone was seen a handful of times. The V gene is TRBV5-4, the J gene TRBJ2-1; 10 bases line up with TRBD2. This CDR3 region has 15 residues. Germline V gene sequence: CDR1 SGHNT, CDR2 YYREEE (reference sequence). V lost 3 bases to trimming and J lost 9 bases; unmatched junction nucleotides: 9. CDR3 loop: CASSSGTSAGGEQFF. In DNA, the CDR3 is TGTGCCAGCAGCTCCGGGACTAGCGCCGGCGGTGAGCAGTTCTTC.

This clone occurred many times. Other DNA variants within this sample encode the same CDR3. This chain's CDR3 is CASSVASGGGNEQFF. The CDR3 DNA is TGTGCCAGCAGCGTAGCTAGCGGGGGCGGGAATGAGCAGTTCTTC. V usage is TRBV9 and J usage is TRBJ2-1, with TRBD2 matching 10 bases. The germline V gene encodes CDR1 SGDLS and CDR2 YYNGEE. The CDR3 has 15 amino acids. V shed 0 bases and J 7 bases; nucleotides not matched to a gene: 4.

There are a few counts of this clone. The germline gene is not matched at one end of the junction; a read error may be the cause. The V call is TRBV15, the J call TRBJ1-1, with D maybe TRBD1 (6 bases). Germline-derived CDR1 and CDR2 are LNHNV and YYDKDF (reference sequence). The CDR3 runs to 13 residues. This CDR3 reads CATVRTVNAEAFF. As DNA, the CDR3 is TGTGCCACCGTAAGGACAGTGAACGCTGAAGCTTTCTTT.

This clone came up a few times. The chain employs TRBV18 and TRBJ2-5; 8 bases are shared with TRBD1. The end of the DNA is better explained by TRBJ2-7, so the J call may be wrong. Germline CDR1 reads KGHSH; CDR2 reads LQKENI. The CDR3 consists of 14 residues. CDR3 nucleotide sequence: TGTGCCAGCTCACCCGGACAGGGTAAGGACGAGCAGTACTTC. As protein: CASSPGQGKDEQYF.

As for this clone: The same CDR3 can be traced to other DNA sequences in this sample. The chain joins TRBV7-2 to TRBJ2-7; TRBD2 might be the D (5 bases). The CDR3 has 13 residues. Trimming pared 0 bases from V and 3 bases from J, leaving 6 bases between. CDR1 SGHTA and CDR2 FQGNSA come from the germline V gene. CDR3 residues: CASSLAGGYEQYF. Written as DNA, the CDR3 is TGTGCCAGCAGCTTAGCAGGAGGCTACGAGCAGTACTTC.

The V gene is TRBV9, the J gene TRBJ2-5, with TRBD1 as a possible D gene (8 bases). Trimming cost V 4 bases and J 5 bases, with 18 bases left between them. CDR3 length equals 15 residues. Germline CDR1 SGDLS, CDR2 YYNGEE. CDR3 in DNA: TGTGCCAGCAGCTTTTCAGGACAGGGAGGGGAGACCCAGTACTTC. It translates to CASSFSGQGGETQYF.

The chain has TRBV4-3 and TRBJ1-2, with D perhaps matching TRBD1 (5 bases). Germline loops: CDR1 LGHNA, CDR2 YSLEER. Trimming removed 1 base at V and 0 bases at J, with 9 bases between. The length of the CDR3 is 15 residues. CDR3 amino acids: CASSQAPRANYGYTF. CDR3 coding DNA: TGCGCCAGCAGCCAAGCCCCCAGGGCTAACTATGGCTACACCTTC.

This clone occurred a few times. The chain recombines TRBV5-1 with TRBJ1-1; 8 bases line up with TRBD1. Germline CDR1 reads SGHRS; CDR2 reads YFSETQ. This CDR3 has 15 residues. V shed 0 bases, J shed 5 bases, and the junction held 6 bases outside the gene matches. CDR3 bases: TGCGCCAGCAGCTTGGAGCAGGGGGCTTGGACTGAAGCTTTCTTT. Protein: CASSLEQGAWTEAFF.

At least ten counts were recorded for this clone. The chain employs TRBV2 and TRBJ2-2; D is perhaps TRBD1 (7 bases). CDR1 SNHLY and CDR2 FYNNEI come from the germline V gene. This CDR3 is 14 amino acids long. The ends were cut back, 9 bases at V and 4 bases at J, with 15 bases in the middle. CDR3 sequence: CASKEGAGTGELFF. The CDR3 DNA reads as TGTGCCAGTAAGGAGGGGGCTGGCACCGGGGAGCTGTTTTTT.

The chain has TRBV5-1 and TRBJ1-2, with D maybe TRBD1 (6 bases). Deletions cut 2 bases from V and 0 bases from J, with 8 bases between. Germline loops: CDR1 SGHRS, CDR2 YFSETQ. The CDR3 loop spans 14 amino acids. Here the CDR3 reads CASSLQGPNYGYTF. CDR3 coding DNA: TGCGCCAGCAGCTTACAGGGCCCTAACTATGGCTACACCTTC.